This record looks at one T cell receptor beta chain sequence and its context. The data stem from a study of technical replicates of blood from several donors. Clones were sequenced by immunoSEQ multiplex PCR, and TCRdb holds only the in-frame ones, with some missing. Altogether roughly 62,000 clones are present, roughly 89% being singletons, with the ten largest covering 4% to 5%. The germline CDR1 and CDR2 sequences are SGHTA and FQGNSA. This CDR3 region has 15 residues. After removal of 4 bases from V and 5 bases from J, the junction contained 5 bases not matched to a gene. The chain joins TRBV7-2 to TRBJ2-7, with TRBD2 identical over 13 bases. The source of this sequence is a human donor in good health. Some clones in this sample may be carry-over from other donors' samples. Source material: PBMCs. The DNA of the CDR3 is TGTGCCAGCAGCTGGACTAGCGGGGGTACGAACGAGCAGTACTTC. This codes for CASSWTSGGTNEQYF.